This note documents a single TCR beta chain sequence. Its specificity is not known. The source of the sample is a study of siplizumab effects on memory and regulatory T cells. Trimming shortened V by 2 bases and J by 4 bases, and 17 bases separated the two germline ends. The CDR3 is made up of 16 amino acids. Study conclusions and caveats: Left unconfirmed was the suppressive function of proliferating Tregs from siplizumab cultures. The apparent diversity of naive T cells exceeded that of memory cells, and naive T cells seemed to make a major contribution to the alloresponse.

Sequenced by immunoSEQ multiplex PCR; TCRdb stores in-frame clones only, minus some. In the table there are 85,000 to 130,000 clones, over 90% of which are singletons. The J gene is TRBJ1-2, the V gene TRBV23-1; D is perhaps TRBD1 (5 bases). TRBV23-1 is assigned to the ORF class and has an uncertain function. The sequence derives from a human donor in good health. The sample was Tregs sorted from blood. CDR3: CASSQPYTGTFYGYTF. The CDR3 DNA sequence: TGCGCCAGCAGTCAACCTTACACCGGGACTTTCTATGGCTACACCTTC.